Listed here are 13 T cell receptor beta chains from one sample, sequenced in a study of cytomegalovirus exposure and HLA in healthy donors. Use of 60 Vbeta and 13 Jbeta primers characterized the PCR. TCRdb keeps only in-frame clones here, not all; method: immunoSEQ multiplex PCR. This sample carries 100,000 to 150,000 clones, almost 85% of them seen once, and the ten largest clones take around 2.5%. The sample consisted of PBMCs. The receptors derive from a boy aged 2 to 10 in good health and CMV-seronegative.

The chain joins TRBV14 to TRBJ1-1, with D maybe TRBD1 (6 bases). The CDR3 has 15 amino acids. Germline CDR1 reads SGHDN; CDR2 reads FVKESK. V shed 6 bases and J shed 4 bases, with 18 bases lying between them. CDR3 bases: TGTGCCAGCAGTCCTATACAGGGAAGTGGCACTGAAGCTTTCTTT. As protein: CASSPIQGSGTEAFF.

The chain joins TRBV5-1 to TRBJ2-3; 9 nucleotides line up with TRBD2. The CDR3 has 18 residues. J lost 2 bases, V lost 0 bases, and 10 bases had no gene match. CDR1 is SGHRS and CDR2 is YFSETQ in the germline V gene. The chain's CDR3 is CASSLAVGAGGPTDTQYF. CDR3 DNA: TGCGCCAGCAGCTTGGCCGTCGGTGCGGGAGGGCCCACAGATACGCAGTATTTT.

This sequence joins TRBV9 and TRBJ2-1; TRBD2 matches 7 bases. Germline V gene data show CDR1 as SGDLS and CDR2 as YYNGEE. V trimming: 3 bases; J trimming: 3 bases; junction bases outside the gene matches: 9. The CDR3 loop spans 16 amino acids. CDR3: CASSAEGGGDYNEQFF. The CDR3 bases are TGTGCCAGCAGCGCCGAAGGTGGGGGGGACTACAATGAGCAGTTCTTC.

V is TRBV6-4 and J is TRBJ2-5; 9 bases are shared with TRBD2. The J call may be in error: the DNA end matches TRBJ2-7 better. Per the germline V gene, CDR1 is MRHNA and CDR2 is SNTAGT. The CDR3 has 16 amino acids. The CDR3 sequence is CASVHQRVAGEYEQYF. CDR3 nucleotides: TGTGCCAGCGTCCACCAGAGGGTAGCGGGGGAGTACGAGCAGTACTTC.

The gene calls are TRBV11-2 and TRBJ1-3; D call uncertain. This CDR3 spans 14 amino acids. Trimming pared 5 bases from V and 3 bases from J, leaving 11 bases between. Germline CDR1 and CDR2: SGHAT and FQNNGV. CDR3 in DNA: TGTGCCAGCAGCCCCGAGGGTCGTGGAAACACCATATATTTT. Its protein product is CASSPEGRGNTIYF.

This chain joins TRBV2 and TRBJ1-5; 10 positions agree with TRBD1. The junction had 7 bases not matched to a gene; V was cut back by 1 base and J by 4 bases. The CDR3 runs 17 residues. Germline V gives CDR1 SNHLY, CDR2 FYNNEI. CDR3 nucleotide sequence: TGTGCCAGCAGTGAAGTTCGGACAGGGGGACGGAATCAGCCCCAGCATTTT. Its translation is CASSEVRTGGRNQPQHF.

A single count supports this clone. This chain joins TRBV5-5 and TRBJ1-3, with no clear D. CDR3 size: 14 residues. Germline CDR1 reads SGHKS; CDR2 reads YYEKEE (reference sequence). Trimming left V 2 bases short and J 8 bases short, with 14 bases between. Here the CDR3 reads CASSFTTERDTIYF. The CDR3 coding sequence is TGTGCCAGCAGCTTTACCACAGAGCGGGACACCATATATTTT.

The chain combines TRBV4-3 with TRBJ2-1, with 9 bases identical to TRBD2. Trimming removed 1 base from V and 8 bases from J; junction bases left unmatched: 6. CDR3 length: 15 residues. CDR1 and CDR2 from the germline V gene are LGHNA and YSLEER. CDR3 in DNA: TGCGCCAGCAGCCAAGGGCGGGGGGGCCTGGATGAGCAGTTCTTC. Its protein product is CASSQGRGGLDEQFF.

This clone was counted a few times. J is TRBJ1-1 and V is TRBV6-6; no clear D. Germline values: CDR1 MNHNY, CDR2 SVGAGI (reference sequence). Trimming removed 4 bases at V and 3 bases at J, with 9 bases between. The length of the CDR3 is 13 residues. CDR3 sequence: CASSLRSDTEAFF. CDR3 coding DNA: TGTGCCAGCAGTTTACGATCAGACACTGAAGCTTTCTTT.

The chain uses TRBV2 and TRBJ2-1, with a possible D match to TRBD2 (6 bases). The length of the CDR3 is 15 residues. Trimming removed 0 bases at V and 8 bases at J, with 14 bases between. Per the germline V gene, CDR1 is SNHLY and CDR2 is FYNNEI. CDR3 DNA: TGTGCCAGCAGTGAAGCGGTGACTAGTAAGGATGAGCAGTTCTTC. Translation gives CASSEAVTSKDEQFF.

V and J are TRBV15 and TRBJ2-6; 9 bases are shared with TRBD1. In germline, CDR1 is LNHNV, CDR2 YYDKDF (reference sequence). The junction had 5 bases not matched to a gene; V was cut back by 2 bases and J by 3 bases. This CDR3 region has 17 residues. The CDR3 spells CATSRLQGAGGANVLTF. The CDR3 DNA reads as TGTGCCACCAGCAGACTACAGGGGGCAGGTGGGGCCAACGTCCTGACTTTC.

Here the CDR3 DNA reads TGTGCCAGCAGGCGACAGGGGAACGCTGGAAACACCATATATTTT. It is translated as CASRRQGNAGNTIYF. The chain has TRBV5-6 and TRBJ1-3; 8 bases are a match to TRBD1. The CDR3 runs to 15 residues. The germline CDR1 and CDR2 sequences are SGHDT and YYEEEE. The J segment lost 2 bases and the V segment lost 5 bases, leaving 6 bases of the junction unmatched.

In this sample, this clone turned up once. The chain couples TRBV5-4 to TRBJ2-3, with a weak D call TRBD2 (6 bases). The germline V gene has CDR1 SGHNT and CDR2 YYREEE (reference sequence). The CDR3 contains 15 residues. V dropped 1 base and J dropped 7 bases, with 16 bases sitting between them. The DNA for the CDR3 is TGTGCCAGCAGCTTGCCGGGAGCCCTGAGGAATACGCAGTATTTT. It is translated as CASSLPGALRNTQYF.